The 32 T cell receptor beta chains given below trace back to one sample, sequenced in a study of spatial heterogeneity in lung cancer. A single record per CDR3 protein comes from TCRdb applying MiXCR to the 5' RACE reads. The table lists approximately 44,000 distinct CDR3 sequences, about an eighth of them singletons. Documented time point: sample taken at primary tumor resection. Whole RNA was taken from tumor, nontumor lung or frozen PBMC; it was then sequenced unsorted. Sequenced material: PBMCs, taken at surgery. Receptors were obtained from a male donor with early-stage non-small cell lung cancer.

In this sample, this clonotype turned up a few times. The V and J genes are TRBV10-1 and TRBJ1-5; no clear D gene. V was cut by 5 bases and J by 4 bases, with 9 bases left in between. The CDR3 is made up of 13 amino acids. The germline V gene encodes CDR1 WNHNN and CDR2 SYGVQD (reference sequence). The CDR3 region is CASSPQVNQPQHF. CDR3 sequence (DNA): TGCGCCAGCAGTCCCCAGGTGAATCAGCCCCAGCATTTT.

This clonotype has ten or more counts. The chain employs TRBV29-1 and TRBJ2-3; no definite D call. Between the trimmed V and J ends, which lost 8 bases and 2 bases, there was a span of 5 bases. The CDR3 totals 10 residues. Germline V gives CDR1 SQVTM, CDR2 ANQGSEA. The CDR3 loop reads CSTDTDTQYF. The CDR3 DNA sequence: TGCAGCACCGACACAGATACGCAGTATTTT.

This clonotype was detected only a few times. The chain employs TRBV7-8 and TRBJ1-2; unclear D gene. The V gene lost 4 bases and the J gene lost 3 bases, with 6 bases spanning the gap. The CDR3 loop spans 12 amino acids. CDR1 SGHVS and CDR2 FQNEAQ come from the germline V gene. CDR3 in DNA: TGTGCCAGCAGCTCCCAGGACTATGGCTACACCTTC. Its protein is CASSSQDYGYTF.

Only a few counts were recorded for this clonotype. The J gene is TRBJ1-1, the V gene TRBV7-2; weak D call: TRBD1 (6 bases). CDR3 length: 15 amino acids. The germline V and J ends were trimmed by 1 base and 5 bases, with 14 bases remaining between them. Germline V gene lookup returns CDR1 SGHTA and CDR2 FQGNSA. CDR3 protein: CASSLGPGRGTEAFF. CDR3 bases: TGTGCCAGCAGCTTAGGACCCGGGAGGGGGACTGAAGCTTTCTTT. The variable domain in full, completed from reference TRBV7-2 and TRBJ1-1, reads GAGVSQSPSNKVTEKGKDVELRCDPISGHTALYWYRQSLGQGLEFLIYFQGNSAPDKSGLPSDRFSAERTGGSVSTLTIQRTQQEDSAVYLCASSLGPGRGTEAFFGQGTRLTVV.

This clonotype was detected once. V is TRBV7-2 and J is TRBJ2-7; 9 bases are a match to TRBD2. Germline values: CDR1 SGHTA, CDR2 FQGNSA. The CDR3 has 14 amino acids. V was pared by 5 bases and J by 1 base, with 3 bases of the junction left unmatched. The CDR3 coding sequence is TGTGCCAGCAGCATTAGCGGGGGTTCCTACGAGCAGTACTTC. Translation: CASSISGGSYEQYF.

V gene TRBV7-9 combines with J gene TRBJ2-4, with D possibly matching TRBD2 (6 bases). This CDR3 is built from 15 residues. V lost 2 bases and J 6 bases, leaving 14 bases between the germline ends. The germline V gene encodes CDR1 SEHNR and CDR2 FQNEAQ (reference sequence). The DNA for the CDR3 is TGTGCCAGCAGCTTACCACTACGACTAGGAAACATTCAGTACTTC. Its translation is CASSLPLRLGNIQYF.

CDR3 region: CASSGGTGGPIETQYF. In DNA, the CDR3 is TGCGCCAGCAGCGGAGGGACAGGGGGACCAATAGAGACCCAGTACTTC. The chain has TRBV5-1 and TRBJ2-5; 11 nucleotides line up with TRBD1. This CDR3 region has 16 residues. Trimming removed 4 bases from V and 4 bases from J; junction bases left unmatched: 9. Germline V CDR1 and CDR2: SGHRS, YFSETQ.

This clonotype turned up a few times. The CDR3 sequence: CASKNSNTEAFF. The CDR3 nucleotides are TGCGCCAGTAAGAACAGCAACACTGAAGCTTTCTTT. This rearrangement joins TRBV5-1 to TRBJ1-1; D call uncertain. In germline, CDR1 is SGHRS, CDR2 YFSETQ. V lost 8 bases and J lost 2, with 10 bases in between. The CDR3 is made up of 12 amino acids.

V and J are TRBV7-2 and TRBJ2-7; TRBD2 matches at 9 bases. The CDR3 spans 16 residues. Germline CDR1 SGHTA, CDR2 FQGNSA. Losses at the gene ends were 8 bases for V and 0 bases for J; bases not matched to a gene: 11. The CDR3 DNA sequence: TGTGCCAGCCGTCGGAGCGGGGGGTCGAGCTCCTACGAGCAGTACTTC. It translates to CASRRSGGSSSYEQYF.

In this sample, this clonotype turned up many times. The CDR3 nucleotides are TGCAGTGCTAGAGAGTTCGGAAAGCAGGGGGCCAACGAGCAGTACTTC. This translates into CSAREFGKQGANEQYF. The V and J genes are TRBV20-1 and TRBJ2-7, with 8 bases lining up with TRBD1. Germline lookup yields CDR1 DFQATT and CDR2 SNEGSKA (reference sequence). CDR3 length equals 16 residues. The V segment lost 0 bases and the J segment 5 bases; nucleotides outside the gene matches: 12.

This clonotype occurred a few times. The J gene is TRBJ2-1, the V gene TRBV29-1; TRBD1 aligns across 9 bases. The CDR3 length is 13 residues. CDR1 and CDR2 (germline): SQVTM, ANQGSEA. The trim removed 6 bases at V and 5 bases at J, leaving 5 bases unmatched. The CDR3: CSVMGQGNNEQFF. CDR3 bases: TGCAGCGTCATGGGACAGGGAAACAATGAGCAGTTCTTC.

This clonotype has a count of ten or more. The chain carries TRBV5-1 and TRBJ2-3; D remains ambiguous. This CDR3 region has 12 residues. Germline V gene lookup returns CDR1 SGHRS and CDR2 YFSETQ. V lost 0 bases and J 4 bases, leaving 3 bases between the germline ends. CDR3 DNA sequence: TGCGCCAGCAGCTTGGAGTCAGATACGCAGTATTTT. This translates into CASSLESDTQYF.

This clonotype showed up just a few times. The rearrangement joins TRBV20-1 to TRBJ1-6; D is uncertain. The CDR3 sequence is 13 residues long. In germline, CDR1 is DFQATT, CDR2 SNEGSKA (reference sequence). Trimming removed 6 bases from V and 6 bases from J, with 12 bases in between. The CDR3 DNA sequence: TGCAGTGCGGGCCGGGTCCCTAATTCACCCCTCCACTTT. Its translation is CSAGRVPNSPLHF.

This clonotype was seen a handful of times. This sequence joins TRBV6-2 or TRBV6-3 and TRBJ1-5; D is undetermined. Germline V lookup: CDR1 MNHEY, CDR2 SVGEGT. This CDR3 region has 15 residues. Trimming took 0 bases from V and 0 from J, leaving 6 bases between them. CDR3 sequence reads: CASSYSWGSNQPQHF. CDR3 DNA: TGTGCCAGCAGTTACTCGTGGGGTAGCAATCAGCCCCAGCATTTT.

This chain connects TRBV7-9 to TRBJ1-1, with D uncertain. From germline, CDR1 is SEHNR and CDR2 FQNEAQ (reference sequence). The CDR3 loop spans 15 amino acids. Trimming shortened V by 5 bases and J by 4 bases, and 17 bases separated the two germline ends. The DNA of the CDR3 is TGTGCCAGCAGCCCTTACGGGCTGTTCACCACTGAAGCTTTCTTT. This translates into CASSPYGLFTTEAFF.

This clonotype was seen repeatedly, ten times or more. The chain employs TRBV2 and TRBJ2-7, with TRBD2 matching over 8 bases. The CDR3 runs to 14 residues. The J segment lost 6 bases and the V segment lost 6 bases, leaving 10 bases of the junction unmatched. From germline, CDR1 is SNHLY and CDR2 FYNNEI. CDR3 loop: CASSAGRAGGEQYF. CDR3 DNA sequence: TGTGCCAGCAGCGCAGGACGGGCGGGGGGCGAGCAGTACTTC.

This clonotype turned up a few times. The chain employs TRBV20-1 and TRBJ2-7; no clear D gene. Between the trimmed V and J ends, which lost 0 bases and 4 bases, there was a span of 10 bases. Germline CDR1 DFQATT, CDR2 SNEGSKA (reference sequence). This CDR3 region has 13 residues. The CDR3 bases are TGCAGTGCTAGAGAGAAGAAACAATACGAGCAGTACTTC. Amino acids: CSAREKKQYEQYF.

This clonotype was counted between two and nine times. The DNA for the CDR3 is TGCGCCAGCAGCTTGAGCACTCCTGAGCAGTTCTTC. This translates into CASSLSTPEQFF. The chain joins TRBV5-1 to TRBJ2-1; D gene ambiguous. Germline V gene lookup returns CDR1 SGHRS and CDR2 YFSETQ. Trimming removed 1 base from V and 9 bases from J, with 8 bases in between. CDR3 size: 12 residues.

The gene calls are TRBV2 and TRBJ1-5; D gene uncertain. CDR1 and CDR2 (germline): SNHLY, FYNNEI. The CDR3 runs to 15 residues. Trimming shortened V by 6 bases and J by 2 bases, and 14 bases separated the two germline ends. This chain's CDR3 is CASSESPGGNQPQHF. The CDR3 nucleotides are TGTGCCAGCAGCGAATCTCCAGGAGGCAATCAGCCCCAGCATTTT.

In this sample, this clonotype turned up many times. This CDR3 reads CASRWSTTQYF. The CDR3 DNA is TGTGCCAGCAGATGGAGCACCACGCAGTATTTT. The rearrangement joins TRBV2 to TRBJ2-3; D is undetermined. Germline V gives CDR1 SNHLY, CDR2 FYNNEI. Trimming removed 6 bases from V and 9 bases from J, with 10 bases in between. This CDR3 comprises 11 residues.

Only a few counts were recorded for this clonotype. The chain couples TRBV6-5 to TRBJ1-3; D uncertain. Trimming shortened V by 6 bases and J by 0 bases, and 12 bases separated the two germline ends. CDR1 is MNHEY, CDR2 SVGAGI, per germline. This CDR3 region has 15 residues. CDR3 protein: CASRQPGISGNTIYF. CDR3 coding DNA: TGTGCCAGCAGGCAACCGGGAATCTCTGGAAACACCATATATTTT.

The CDR3 protein is CASSRNQGRVSYNSPLHF. The CDR3 DNA reads as TGCGCCAGCAGCCGTAACCAGGGGCGCGTCTCCTATAATTCACCCCTCCACTTT. The genes are TRBV4-1 and TRBJ1-6, with D maybe TRBD1 (6 bases). Trimming removed 4 bases from V and 0 bases from J, with 16 bases in between. The CDR3 runs 18 residues. Germline CDR1 and CDR2: MGHRA and YSYEKL.

V is TRBV7-2 and J is TRBJ2-3; 10 nucleotides align to TRBD2. Germline values: CDR1 SGHTA, CDR2 FQGNSA. This CDR3 contains 16 residues. J lost 7 bases, V lost 4 bases, and 11 bases had no gene match. The CDR3 sequence: CASSSRTSGRVHTQYF. In DNA form, the CDR3 reads TGTGCCAGCAGCTCTAGGACTAGCGGAAGGGTGCATACGCAGTATTTT.

This chain uses TRBV9 with TRBJ2-7; TRBD1 is a possible D gene (6 bases). The CDR3 has 14 amino acids. The germline gives CDR1 SGDLS, CDR2 YYNGEE. V was shortened by 2 bases and J by 0 bases, with 9 bases between the two germline ends. DNA of the CDR3: TGTGCCAGCAGCGTCGGGACACTCTCCTACGAGCAGTACTTC. Translated, it gives CASSVGTLSYEQYF.

The chain employs TRBV7-2 and TRBJ1-2; D is ambiguous. CDR3 size: 12 residues. Germline CDR1 and CDR2: SGHTA and FQGNSA. The V end was cut by 5 bases, the J end by 1 base, with 5 bases between. CDR3 bases: TGTGCCAGCAGCCGTGTTAACTATGGCTACACCTTC. It encodes CASSRVNYGYTF.

V is TRBV7-6 and J is TRBJ2-1, with D possibly being TRBD1 (6 bases). The V and J ends lost 5 bases and 1 base respectively, with 9 bases between them. Germline assignment: CDR1 SGHVS and CDR2 FNYEAQ. CDR3 length: 14 amino acids. Written as DNA, the CDR3 is TGTGCCAGCAGCCAGGACAGATCCTACAATGAGCAGTTCTTC. This gives the protein CASSQDRSYNEQFF.

The gene calls are TRBV7-2 and TRBJ2-2; D is unresolved. The CDR3 loop spans 14 amino acids. Germline-derived CDR1 and CDR2 are SGHTA and FQGNSA. V lost 1 base, J lost 1 base, and 4 bases lay in between. CDR3 in DNA: TGTGCCAGCAGCTTAGACTGGAACACCGGGGAGCTGTTTTTT. This translates into CASSLDWNTGELFF.

The rearrangement uses TRBV20-1 and TRBJ2-3; D assignment may be TRBD1 or TRBD2 (7 bases each). Germline V gives CDR1 DFQATT, CDR2 SNEGSKA (reference sequence). The CDR3 totals 15 residues. V lost 6 bases, J lost 2 bases, and 18 bases lay in between. The CDR3: CSAWDSGTSTDTQYF. CDR3 nucleotide sequence: TGCAGTGCCTGGGACAGCGGGACTTCCACAGATACGCAGTATTTT.

The V gene is TRBV27, the J gene TRBJ1-1; 9 nucleotides line up with TRBD1. CDR3 size: 15 residues. V shed 6 bases and J 8 bases; nucleotides not matched to a gene: 13. CDR1 and CDR2 from the germline V gene are MNHEY and SMNVEV (reference sequence). The CDR3 is CASSYWGQGNSEAFF. The CDR3 coding sequence is TGTGCCAGCAGCTACTGGGGACAGGGTAACTCCGAAGCTTTCTTT.

This clonotype has a count of ten or more. This chain uses TRBV5-1 with TRBJ2-1; no firm D call. This CDR3 contains 15 residues. CDR1 SGHRS and CDR2 YFSETQ come from the germline V gene. V lost 1 base to trimming and J lost 0 bases, with 8 bases between them. CDR3 sequence reads: CASSLRQSSYNEQFF. CDR3 DNA: TGCGCCAGCAGCTTGAGGCAGAGCTCCTACAATGAGCAGTTCTTC.

This clonotype was counted only a few times. This CDR3 reads CASSFGSNYGYTF. Written as DNA, the CDR3 is TGTGCCAGCAGTTTTGGCAGCAACTATGGCTACACCTTC. V and J are TRBV12-3 or TRBV12-4 and TRBJ1-2, with D uncertain. The V gene lost 3 bases and the J gene lost 2 bases, with 7 bases spanning the gap. The CDR3 contains 13 residues.

The chain couples TRBV7-3 to TRBJ2-3; the match to TRBD2 covers 8 bases. The trim removed 5 bases at V and 4 bases at J, leaving 2 bases unmatched. CDR3 length equals 13 residues. CDR1 and CDR2 from the germline V gene are SGHTA and FQGTGA. The CDR3 DNA reads as TGTGCCAGCAGCCTACTAGCGGCAGATACGCAGTATTTT. This sequence encodes CASSLLAADTQYF. Full variable domain (missing parts from reference TRBV7-3 and TRBJ2-3): GAGVSQTPSNKVTEKGKYVELRCDPISGHTALYWYRQSLGQGPEFLIYFQGTGAADDSGLPNDRFFAVRPEGSVSTLKIQRTERGDSAVYLCASSLLAADTQYFGPGTRLTVL.